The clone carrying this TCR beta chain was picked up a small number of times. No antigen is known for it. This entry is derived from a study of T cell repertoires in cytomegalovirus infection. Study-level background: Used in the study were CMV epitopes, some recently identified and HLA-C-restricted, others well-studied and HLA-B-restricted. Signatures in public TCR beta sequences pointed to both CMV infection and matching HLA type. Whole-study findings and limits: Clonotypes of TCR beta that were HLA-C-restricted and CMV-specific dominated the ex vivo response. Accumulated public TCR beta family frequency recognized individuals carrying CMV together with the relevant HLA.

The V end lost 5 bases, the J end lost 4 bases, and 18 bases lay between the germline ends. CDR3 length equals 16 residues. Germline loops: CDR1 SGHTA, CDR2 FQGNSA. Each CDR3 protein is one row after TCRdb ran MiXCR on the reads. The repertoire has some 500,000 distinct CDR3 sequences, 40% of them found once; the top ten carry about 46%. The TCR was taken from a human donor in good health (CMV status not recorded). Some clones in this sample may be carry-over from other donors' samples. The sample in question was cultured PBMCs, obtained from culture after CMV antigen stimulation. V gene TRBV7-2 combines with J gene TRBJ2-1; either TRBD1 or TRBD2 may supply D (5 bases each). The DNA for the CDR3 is TGTGCCAGCAGCCCCGTGAGGGGATGGGAGTACAATGAGCAGTTCTTC. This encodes CASSPVRGWEYNEQFF.